These 14 T cell receptor beta chains share one sample of origin, sequenced in a study of blood T cells in healthy people across ages. The authors ran a second PCR of 7 to 11 cycles using a sample-barcoded 5' primer and a J-beta primer mix. TCRdb ran MiXCR on the 5' RACE reads and lists one entry per CDR3 protein. The sample carries around 710,000 distinct CDR3 sequences, roughly 41% recorded once. The sequencing sample was made of blood. Every receptor here comes from a woman aged 55-69 years in good health.

Comments on this clonotype: Being one base from a much bigger clone, this may be a read error. The V and J genes are TRBV9 and TRBJ2-5; D may be TRBD2 (6 bases). V was cut by 0 bases and J by 11 bases, with 23 bases left in between. The germline CDR1 and CDR2 sequences are SGDLS and YYNGEE. CDR3 length equals 16 residues. The CDR3 nucleotides read TGTGCCAGCAGCGTAGGGGGGAGCGGGCACTCAGGGCAGCAGTACTTC. The encoded protein is CASSVGGSGHSGQQYF.

The rearrangement uses TRBV20-1 and TRBJ2-5; D is unresolved. Germline loops: CDR1 DFQATT, CDR2 SNEGSKA (reference sequence). Trimming cost V 7 bases and J 3 bases, with 9 bases left between them. This CDR3 contains 11 residues. Written as DNA, the CDR3 is TGCAGTGTACTGCCGAAAGAGACCCAGTACTTC. Translating gives CSVLPKETQYF.

This clonotype was detected once. The junction and the germline gene differ at one end; a read error may be behind it. The chain carries TRBV9 and TRBJ2-5; D is uncertain. Germline V gene sequence: CDR1 SGDLS, CDR2 YYNGEE. The length of the CDR3 is 14 residues. The CDR3 sequence: CAISPPASQETQYF. DNA for the CDR3: TGTGCCATCAGCCCCCCGGCTAGCCAAGAGACCCAGTACTTC.

This clonotype showed up just a few times. The rearrangement uses TRBV6-2 or TRBV6-3 and TRBJ2-7, with 8 bases matching TRBD2. Germline loops: CDR1 MNHEY, CDR2 SVGEGT. V dropped 5 bases and J dropped 1; count of bases not matched to a gene: 13. This CDR3 contains 17 residues. The CDR3 bases are TGTGCCAGCAGTCGGCTAGCGGGCCCCGCGTTATCCTACGAGCAGTACTTC. It translates to CASSRLAGPALSYEQYF.

A few counts support this clonotype. The V call is TRBV5-1, the J call TRBJ1-1, with D possibly being TRBD1 (6 bases). V shed 5 bases and J shed 3 bases, with 26 bases lying between them. CDR1 is SGHRS and CDR2 is YFSETQ in the germline V gene. CDR3 length equals 18 residues. DNA for the CDR3: TGCGCCAGCAGGACGACTCCACAGGGATTAGGAATAGACACTGAAGCTTTCTTT. Protein product: CASRTTPQGLGIDTEAFF.

The rearrangement links TRBV20-1 to TRBJ1-2; the D gene is possibly TRBD1 (6 bases). Germline CDR1 reads DFQATT; CDR2 reads SNEGSKA (reference sequence). Trimming took 0 bases from V and 1 from J, leaving 15 bases between them. The length of the CDR3 is 16 residues. The CDR3 DNA follows: TGCAGTGCTAGAGATGCCCAAAGAGGGGGTAACTATGGCTACACCTTC. Translating gives CSARDAQRGGNYGYTF.

This clonotype was seen a few times. This chain connects TRBV11-2 to TRBJ1-1; no clear D. There are 15 residues in the CDR3. From germline, CDR1 is SGHAT and CDR2 FQNNGV. Trimming stripped 1 base from V and 0 bases from J, with 9 bases between. This CDR3 is CASSLGQLMNTEAFF. As DNA, the CDR3 is TGTGCCAGCAGCTTAGGTCAGCTCATGAACACTGAAGCTTTCTTT.

At least ten counts were recorded for this clonotype. This rearrangement joins TRBV6-6 to TRBJ2-1; D is ambiguous. Germline loops: CDR1 MNHNY, CDR2 SVGAGI (reference sequence). The CDR3 spans 14 residues. The V gene lost 8 bases and the J gene lost 4 bases, with 15 bases spanning the gap. Here the CDR3 DNA reads TGTGCCAGCCGTTTTAGCACAGTTTACAATGAGCAGTTCTTC. It specifies CASRFSTVYNEQFF.

The V gene is TRBV5-1, the J gene TRBJ2-7; no clear D gene. With the DNA end fitting TRBJ2-5 better, the J assignment may be wrong. The CDR3 is 13 residues long. Germline V gene sequence: CDR1 SGHRS, CDR2 YFSETQ. The CDR3 DNA is TGCGCCAGCAGCTTGACGGAGTGGGAGACCCAGTACTTC. This codes for CASSLTEWETQYF.

Only a few counts were recorded for this clonotype. This sequence joins TRBV3-1 and TRBJ2-4; TRBD1 might be the D (6 bases). Gene TRBJ2-7 matches the end of the DNA better, so the J call may be wrong. CDR3 length: 12 residues. The germline gives CDR1 LGHDT, CDR2 YNNKEL (reference sequence). The CDR3 nucleotides read TGTGCCAGCAGAACCGGGACACACGAGCAGTACTTC. This encodes CASRTGTHEQYF.

This chain links TRBV29-1 with TRBJ1-2; D might be TRBD1 (5 bases). Germline V lookup: CDR1 SQVTM, CDR2 ANQGSEA. The V and J ends lost 8 bases and 4 bases respectively, with 11 bases between them. CDR3 length: 11 residues. The CDR3 nucleotides are TGCAGCATCGGGGGGGTCTATGGCTACACCTTC. Its translation is CSIGGVYGYTF.

This clonotype was counted once. The gene calls are TRBV14 and TRBJ2-1, with 7 bases identical to TRBD2. The CDR3 loop spans 15 amino acids. Germline V lookup: CDR1 SGHDN, CDR2 FVKESK. The V gene end was trimmed by 1 base and the J gene end by 6 bases; junction bases not matched to a gene: 6. The CDR3 sequence is CASSQATSLGNEQFF. The DNA of the CDR3 is TGTGCCAGCAGCCAAGCGACTAGCCTTGGCAATGAGCAGTTCTTC.

This clonotype has more than one count but fewer than ten. This chain joins TRBV7-2 and TRBJ1-2, with D perhaps matching TRBD1 (5 bases). The length of the CDR3 is 10 residues. CDR1 is SGHTA and CDR2 is FQGNSA in the germline V gene. V was trimmed by 11 bases and J by 4 bases, leaving 8 bases between them. DNA of the CDR3: TGTGCCCTCGGGGGCTATGGCTACACCTTC. It is translated as CALGGYGYTF.

The chain employs TRBV3-1 and TRBJ2-7, with 8 bases fitting TRBD2. CDR3 length: 14 residues. Looked up from germline, CDR1 is LGHDT and CDR2 is YNNKEL (reference sequence). Losses at the gene ends were 4 bases for V and 1 base for J; bases not matched to a gene: 3. DNA of the CDR3: TGTGCCAGCAGCCCGGGACTAGTTTCCTACGAGCAGTACTTC. Translated, it gives CASSPGLVSYEQYF.